This TCR beta chain was captured in a study of T-cell memory formation after mild COVID-19. Study at large: Each donor largely had its own TCR clusters.

TCRdb re-derived calls from the 5' RACE reads in MiXCR, one entry per CDR3 protein. The sample contains roughly 450,000 distinct CDR3 sequences, 15% to 20% of which appear only once. The J segment lost 5 bases and the V segment lost 0 bases, leaving 6 bases of the junction unmatched. Germline V lookup: CDR1 SQVTM, CDR2 ANQGSEA. The CDR3 is made up of 14 amino acids. The sequence was collected from a man aged 18 to 29 who had mild COVID-19 (a few samples of this study predate the infection). Cell type and time point are not known. The chain is built from TRBV29-1 and TRBJ1-1; 7 nucleotides match TRBD1. Material for sequencing was PBMCs or a T cell subset sorted from them (not recorded which). In nucleotides, the CDR3 is TGCAGCGTTGAAGATCTTAGCAGGGGGACTGAAGCTTTCTTT. It yields the protein CSVEDLSRGTEAFF.